Listed here are 9 T cell receptor beta chains from one sample, sequenced in a study of regulatory T cells in long-lasting Graves disease. Library construction for TCR beta used iRepertoire HTBI primers and Arm-PCR of CDR3 regions. TCRdb reprocessed the multiplex PCR reads via MiXCR and lists one record per CDR3 protein. This sample yields about 540,000 distinct CDR3 sequences, of which roughly 13% are seen a single time; roughly 9.7% belongs to the top ten. Time point here: newly diagnosed GD, antithyroid drugs for less than 3 months. PBMCs provided the RNA from which the TCR library was made. The sample also formed part of further work on T cells in Graves' hyperthyroidism and ophthalmopathy.

The sample here was peripheral blood mononuclear cells (PBMCs), taken at new diagnosis, from a patient treated with antithyroid drugs. These receptors originate from a man aged 30-40 years with Graves disease.

This clonotype was seen ten or more times. The chain's CDR3 is CASTWTGGNPYEQYF. The CDR3 region has the DNA TGTGCCAGCACCTGGACAGGGGGAAACCCCTACGAGCAGTACTTC. The chain employs TRBV12-3 or TRBV12-4 and TRBJ2-7; 10 bases map to TRBD1. The V and J ends lost 7 bases and 2 bases, in that order; junction bases with no gene match: 8. This CDR3 has 15 residues.

This clonotype was seen more than once but under ten times. The chain links TRBV6-1 to TRBJ2-1; 7 bases line up with TRBD2. J lost 9 bases, V lost 10 bases, and 12 bases had no gene match. The germline gives CDR1 MNHNS, CDR2 SASEGT. The CDR3 runs 13 residues. The CDR3 here is CATTWGGIIEQFF. The CDR3 DNA reads as TGTGCCACCACCTGGGGGGGAATTATTGAGCAGTTCTTC.

This clonotype was seen a few times. The genes are TRBV10-3 and TRBJ2-1, with no clear D. Trimming cost V 2 bases and J 6 bases, with 14 bases left between them. This CDR3 has 15 amino acids. CDR1 ENHRY and CDR2 SYGVKD come from the germline V gene. The CDR3 bases are TGTGCCATCAGTGAGAGGCCAGCAGAGAGCAATGAGCAGTTCTTC. Its translation is CAISERPAESNEQFF.

This clonotype was observed a few times. The CDR3 region has the DNA TGTGCCACCAGCAGAGAAGGGGGTGGCTTGGGCTACACCTTC. This codes for CATSREGGGLGYTF. The chain employs TRBV15 and TRBJ1-2, with a possible D match to TRBD1 (6 bases). This CDR3 has 14 amino acids. Germline V gene sequence: CDR1 LNHNV, CDR2 YYDKDF (reference sequence). Trimming took 0 bases from V and 8 from J, leaving 13 bases between them.

V is TRBV4-1 and J is TRBJ2-1; 10 nucleotides align to TRBD2. The junction had 4 bases not matched to a gene; V was cut back by 4 bases and J by 4 bases. Germline V gene lookup returns CDR1 MGHRA and CDR2 YSYEKL. The CDR3 is 15 residues long. CDR3 sequence (DNA): TGCGCCAGCAGCCGCCGGACTAGCGGATACAATGAGCAGTTCTTC. Encoded protein: CASSRRTSGYNEQFF.

This clonotype has a count of ten or more. This chain joins TRBV2 and TRBJ1-2; 8 bases are shared with TRBD1. The CDR3 has 16 amino acids. The germline V gene has CDR1 SNHLY and CDR2 FYNNEI. V was clipped by 0 bases and J by 4 bases; unmatched bases: 7. The CDR3 spells CASSEAETGGPYGYTF. The DNA for the CDR3 is TGTGCCAGCAGTGAAGCGGAAACAGGGGGTCCCTATGGCTACACCTTC. Using reference TRBV2 and TRBJ1-2 for the parts outside the CDR3, the full variable domain is EPEVTQTPSHQVTQMGQEVILRCVPISNHLYFYWYRQILGQKVEFLVSFYNNEISEKSEIFDDQFSVERPDGSNFTLKIRSTKLEDSAMYFCASSEAETGGPYGYTFGSGTRLTVV.

This clonotype showed up many times. V and J are TRBV12-3 or TRBV12-4 and TRBJ2-1, with 7 bases that match TRBD2. The CDR3 totals 16 residues. The ends lost 4 bases at V and 8 bases at J; junction bases unmatched: 14. The CDR3 bases are TGTGCCAGCAGTTCCCCCCAGCGGGATGGGAGAGATGAGCAGTTCTTC. It yields the protein CASSSPQRDGRDEQFF.

The gene calls are TRBV6-5 and TRBJ1-1; 7 bases are shared with TRBD1. In germline, CDR1 is MNHEY, CDR2 SVGAGI. This CDR3 spans 20 amino acids. With 1 base clipped from V and 4 bases from J, the junction kept 21 bases outside the gene matches. The CDR3: CASSYYFGTPQGGTGTEAFF. The CDR3 DNA sequence: TGTGCCAGCAGTTACTATTTCGGTACGCCCCAAGGGGGCACGGGCACTGAAGCTTTCTTT.

This clonotype has more than one count but fewer than ten. This sequence joins TRBV7-9 and TRBJ2-3, with D unresolved. Germline-derived CDR1 and CDR2 are SEHNR and FQNEAQ (reference sequence). V shed 5 bases and J shed 2 bases, with 11 bases lying between them. This CDR3 is built from 14 residues. CDR3: CASSPTVFTDTQYF. The CDR3 nucleotides read TGTGCCAGCAGCCCGACGGTCTTCACAGATACGCAGTATTTT.